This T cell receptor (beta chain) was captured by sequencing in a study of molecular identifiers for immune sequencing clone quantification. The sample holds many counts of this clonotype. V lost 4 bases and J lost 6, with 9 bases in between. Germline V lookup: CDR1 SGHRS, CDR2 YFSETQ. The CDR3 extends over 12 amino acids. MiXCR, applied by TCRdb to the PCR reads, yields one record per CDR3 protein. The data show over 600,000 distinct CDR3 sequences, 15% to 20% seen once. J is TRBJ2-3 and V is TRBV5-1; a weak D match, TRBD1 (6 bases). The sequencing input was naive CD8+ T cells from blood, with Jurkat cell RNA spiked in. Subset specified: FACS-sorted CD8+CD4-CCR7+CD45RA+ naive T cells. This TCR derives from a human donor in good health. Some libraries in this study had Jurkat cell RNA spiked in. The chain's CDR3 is CASSADRDTQYF. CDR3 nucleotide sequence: TGCGCCAGCAGCGCTGACAGGGATACGCAGTATTTT.